The clone carrying this TCR beta chain was seen just once. Its antigen is unidentified. The data belong to a study of cytomegalovirus exposure and HLA in healthy donors. Study-level points and caveats: The listing of about 150 TCR beta chains classed them as cytomegalovirus-associated.

V lost 5 bases, J lost 7 bases, and 9 bases stayed unmatched. CDR1 and CDR2 (germline): LNHDA, SQIVND (reference sequence). The CDR3 consists of 15 residues. The PCR employed 60 Vbeta primers together with 13 Jbeta primers. Libraries were prepared by immunoSEQ multiplex PCR; TCRdb keeps only in-frame clonotypes and omits some of them. The table includes about 110,000 clones, around 80% detected once. The chain uses TRBV19 and TRBJ2-3; 10 bases are shared with TRBD2. Sequenced sample: PBMCs. The sequence was collected from a woman between 40 and 50 years old in good health and CMV-seronegative. The CDR3 DNA reads as TGTGCCAGTAGTCCCCTAGCGGGAGTACTTTATACGCAGTATTTT. The encoded protein is CASSPLAGVLYTQYF.